This paragraph reports one TCR beta chain. Its cognate antigen is unknown. The read ends 3 residues shy of where the CDR3 ends; the end is completed using the germline J gene. This sample is drawn from a study of T cell clonality in common variable immunodeficiency. Broader study findings: Common variable immunodeficiency TCR beta sequences reportedly had fewer deletions and N-nucleotide insertions. CVID subjects shared fewer TCRbeta clones than healthy controls did.

Germline assignment: CDR1 SNHLY and CDR2 FYNNEI. This CDR3 spans 15 amino acids. The germline V and J ends were trimmed by 3 bases and 7 bases, with 16 bases remaining between them. Repertoires were generated with immunoSEQ multiplex PCR, while TCRdb's copy carries only in-frame clones and drops some. Recorded here are about 23,000 clones, none singletons. Blood samples were heparinized, about 5 to 8 ml per donor. Sequenced: peripheral blood mononuclear cells. The origin of this receptor is a human donor with common variable immunodeficiency. The rearrangement joins TRBV2 to TRBJ1-5; a weak D match, TRBD1 (5 bases). Partial CDR3 DNA: TGTGCCAGCAGTGATGGAGGGGAGTCGTGGCAGCCC. Amino acids: CASSDGGESWQP. The CDR3 in its entirety is CASSDGGESWQPQHF.